Following are 28 T cell receptor beta chains from one sample sequenced in a study of Ad26.COV2.S vaccination and SARS-CoV-2 variants. Profiling relied on immunoSEQ multiplex PCR, and the TCRdb table lists in-frame clones only, not all of them. The table shows fewer than 600,000 clones, with around 89% occurring only once. Treatment in this sample: 15 to 20 received Ad26.COV2.S at low or high dose, single or two shots; 5 received placebo; per-sample allocation not given. Vaccine and placebo recipients were sampled on day 63 after the first injection. Sequencing was performed on peripheral blood, taken in a trial of Ad26.COV2.S vaccine versus placebo. The receptor set was obtained from a person aged 18-65 years who received the Ad26.COV2.S COVID-19 vaccine or a placebo.

The CDR3 loop reads CATSYPDTDTQYF. The DNA for the CDR3 is TGTGCCACCTCTTATCCGGACACAGATACGCAGTATTTT. The rearrangement links TRBV24-1 to TRBJ2-3; D gene unclear. From germline, CDR1 is KGHDR and CDR2 SFDVKD. This CDR3 comprises 13 residues. Deletions cut 9 bases from V and 2 bases from J, with 11 bases between.

This rearrangement joins TRBV7-3 to TRBJ1-3, with D possibly being TRBD1 (5 bases). The CDR3 runs 16 residues. Germline CDR1 SGHTA, CDR2 FQGTGA. Trimming cost V 1 base and J 0 bases, with 10 bases left between them. In nucleotides, the CDR3 is TGTGCCAGCAGCTTAAATTCAGGGAGCTCTGGAAACACCATATATTTT. Protein sequence: CASSLNSGSSGNTIYF.

The chain employs TRBV18 and TRBJ2-5, with TRBD1 matching over 9 bases. This CDR3 has 13 amino acids. J was trimmed by 4 bases and V by 5 bases; bases with no gene match: 2. The germline CDR1 and CDR2 sequences are KGHSH and LQKENI. The CDR3: CASSLQGAETQYF. The CDR3 DNA reads TGTGCCAGCTCATTACAGGGGGCAGAGACCCAGTACTTC.

This chain connects TRBV6-2 or TRBV6-3 to TRBJ1-1, with 8 bases identical to TRBD1. The CDR3 has 14 residues. The germline V gene has CDR1 MNHEY and CDR2 SVGEGT. Trimming at V came to 6 bases and at J to 4 bases, leaving 7 bases not matched to a gene. In DNA, the CDR3 is TGTGCCAGCAGCCTGGACAGGGTTAGCACTGAAGCTTTCTTT. Translated, it gives CASSLDRVSTEAFF.

V and J are TRBV30 and TRBJ2-1; possible D gene TRBD2, 6 bases. The CDR3 extends over 13 amino acids. Looked up from germline, CDR1 is GTSNPN and CDR2 is SVGIG (reference sequence). V gave up 8 bases and J gave up 4 bases, with 15 bases separating them. DNA for the CDR3: TGTGCCCTGGTCCCCGGGAGTTACAATGAGCAGTTCTTC. This codes for CALVPGSYNEQFF.

This chain's CDR3 is CASSPGGTSTPGNIQYF. The CDR3 bases are TGCGCCAGCAGCCCTGGCGGGACTAGCACCCCGGGGAACATTCAGTACTTC. This sequence joins TRBV5-1 and TRBJ2-4; the match to TRBD2 covers 9 bases. With V trimmed by 4 bases and J by 7 bases, 15 bases remained unmatched. The germline CDR1 and CDR2 sequences are SGHRS and YFSETQ. The CDR3 is made up of 17 amino acids.

The V call is TRBV30, the J call TRBJ2-2; D may be TRBD1 (6 bases). Germline V gene lookup returns CDR1 GTSNPN and CDR2 SVGIG (reference sequence). This CDR3 is built from 14 residues. The germline V and J ends were trimmed by 1 base and 2 bases, with 8 bases remaining between them. The CDR3 spells CAWSAGTNTGELFF. CDR3 sequence (DNA): TGTGCCTGGAGTGCCGGGACAAACACCGGGGAGCTGTTTTTT.

The chain links TRBV30 to TRBJ2-1; D is perhaps TRBD2 (5 bases). From germline, CDR1 is GTSNPN and CDR2 SVGIG (reference sequence). This CDR3 contains 16 residues. V was clipped by 0 bases and J by 1 base, with 13 bases between them. The CDR3 loop is CAWSVLGRLSYNEQFF. CDR3 DNA sequence: TGTGCCTGGAGTGTACTAGGACGTCTTTCCTACAATGAGCAGTTCTTC.

The genes are TRBV6-2 or TRBV6-3 and TRBJ2-7; tentative D call: TRBD2 (7 bases). The CDR3 covers 17 residues. Trimming left V 6 bases short and J 4 bases short, with 25 bases between. Looked up from germline, CDR1 is MNHEY and CDR2 is SVGEGT. The CDR3 protein is CASSHRSGGRYVYEQYF. CDR3 nucleotides: TGTGCCAGCAGCCATAGGTCGGGGGGCCGGTATGTATACGAGCAGTACTTC.

This rearrangement joins TRBV5-8 to TRBJ1-5; 7 bases line up with TRBD1. Germline CDR1 is SGHTS and CDR2 is YDEGEE. Germline trimming cut 4 bases from V and 4 bases from J; bases unmatched to any gene: 5. The CDR3 is 14 residues long. For the CDR3, the DNA is TGTGCCAGCAGCCCCGGGACAGTGAATCAGCCCCAGCATTTT. Protein: CASSPGTVNQPQHF.

The V and J genes are TRBV2 and TRBJ1-2; TRBD1 is a possible D gene (6 bases). Germline CDR1 and CDR2: SNHLY and FYNNEI. Trimming removed 2 bases from V and 6 bases from J, with 13 bases in between. There are 14 residues in the CDR3. The CDR3 DNA sequence: TGTGCCAGCAGTGAAAGGGGGGGTATCAATGGCTACACCTTC. Its protein product is CASSERGGINGYTF.

The J gene is TRBJ1-2, the V gene TRBV5-1; tentatively, D is TRBD1 (6 bases). The CDR3 runs 16 residues. V was clipped by 0 bases and J by 3 bases, with 15 bases between them. The germline CDR1 and CDR2 sequences are SGHRS and YFSETQ. The CDR3 DNA reads as TGCGCCAGCAGCTTGGCCCAGGGGAAGGGGTACTATGGCTACACCTTC. Amino acid sequence: CASSLAQGKGYYGYTF.

The chain has TRBV30 and TRBJ1-5; D not certain. Germline V CDR1 and CDR2: GTSNPN, SVGIG (reference sequence). The germline V and J ends were trimmed by 3 bases and 7 bases, with 13 bases remaining between them. CDR3 length equals 13 residues. The CDR3 is CAWSPGGLQPQHF. DNA for the CDR3: TGTGCCTGGAGCCCCGGAGGTTTACAGCCCCAGCATTTT. The full variable domain, in which reference TRBV30 and TRBJ1-5 provide the parts outside the CDR3, is SQTIHQWPATLVQPVGSPLSLECTVEGTSNPNLYWYRQAAGRGLQLLFYSVGIGQISSEVPQNLSASRPQDRQFILSSKKLLLSDSGFYLCAWSPGGLQPQHFGDGTRLSIL.

The chain carries TRBV6-5 and TRBJ2-4; no reliable D call. Germline CDR1 and CDR2: MNHEY and SVGAGI. This CDR3 spans 13 amino acids. The ends were cut back, 6 bases at V and 9 bases at J, with 15 bases in the middle. CDR3 loop: CASRQVRLGIQYF. The CDR3, as DNA: TGTGCCAGCAGGCAGGTCCGACTGGGCATTCAGTACTTC.

The chain carries TRBV13 and TRBJ1-1; no clear D gene. The V gene's germline CDR1 is PRHDT and CDR2 FYEKMQ (reference sequence). The V and J ends lost 5 bases and 2 bases respectively, with 9 bases between them. The CDR3 covers 13 residues. The CDR3 protein is CASSQAGNTEAFF. In DNA, the CDR3 is TGTGCCAGCAGCCAGGCAGGTAACACTGAAGCTTTCTTT. Complete variable domain (other parts from reference TRBV13 and TRBJ1-1): AAGVIQSPRHLIKEKRETATLKCYPIPRHDTVYWYQQGPGQDPQFLISFYEKMQSDKGSIPDRFSAQQFSDYHSELNMSSLELGDSALYFCASSQAGNTEAFFGQGTRLTVV.

The chain combines TRBV18 with TRBJ1-1; D possibly corresponds to TRBD1 (5 bases). V lost 3 bases to trimming and J lost 5 bases, with 19 bases between them. Germline CDR1 and CDR2: KGHSH and LQKENI. The CDR3 runs to 16 residues. The CDR3 DNA reads TGTGCCAGCTCACCCCGAGGTGGGGGGGAGGGGACTGAAGCTTTCTTT. Translation gives CASSPRGGGEGTEAFF.

The chain is built from TRBV3-1 (or the pseudogene TRBV3-2) and TRBJ2-2, with 11 bases lining up with TRBD2. Per the germline V gene, CDR1 is LGHDT and CDR2 is YNNKEL (reference sequence). With 6 bases clipped from V and 5 bases from J, the junction kept 2 bases outside the gene matches. The CDR3 consists of 14 residues. The CDR3 nucleotides read TGTGCCAGCAGGACTAGCGGGGCGACCGGGGAGCTGTTTTTT. The encoded protein is CASRTSGATGELFF.

V and J are TRBV2 and TRBJ1-1, with a possible D match to TRBD1 (5 bases). There are 14 residues in the CDR3. CDR1 and CDR2 (germline): SNHLY, FYNNEI. V lost 6 bases and J 0 bases, leaving 11 bases between the germline ends. CDR3 in DNA: TGTGCCAGCAGGGGGCAGCTCATGAACACTGAAGCTTTCTTT. Translating gives CASRGQLMNTEAFF.

This rearrangement joins TRBV14 to TRBJ1-2, with D uncertain. V dropped 0 bases and J dropped 4 bases, with 15 bases sitting between them. The CDR3 is 16 residues long. Germline CDR1 SGHDN, CDR2 FVKESK. CDR3 protein: CASSQDIAGYGYGYTF. The CDR3 DNA follows: TGTGCCAGCAGCCAAGATATCGCGGGGTACGGCTATGGCTACACCTTC. The full variable domain, rest sourced from reference TRBV14 and TRBJ1-2, is EAGVTQFPSHSVIEKGQTVTLRCDPISGHDNLYWYRRVMGKEIKFLLHFVKESKQDESGMPNNRFLAERTGGTYSTLKVQPAELEDSGVYFCASSQDIAGYGYGYTFGSGTRLTVV.

The chain uses TRBV7-6 and TRBJ2-1; D is uncertain. The CDR3 has 13 residues. Germline V CDR1 and CDR2: SGHVS, FNYEAQ. Trimming shortened V by 1 base and J by 8 bases, and 9 bases separated the two germline ends. CDR3 in amino acids: CASSLEIGHEQFF. CDR3 bases: TGTGCCAGCAGCTTAGAGATTGGCCATGAGCAGTTCTTC.

The J gene is TRBJ1-2, the V gene TRBV25-1; D not resolved. Per the germline V gene, CDR1 is MGHDK and CDR2 is SYGVNS. This CDR3 comprises 13 residues. V lost 8 bases, J lost 4 bases, and 14 bases lay in between. CDR3 DNA: TGTGCCAGCGGCCTAGCGGATGGCTATGGCTACACCTTC. Protein product: CASGLADGYGYTF.

This clone was counted between two and nine times. The chain employs TRBV3-1 (or the pseudogene TRBV3-2) and TRBJ1-2, with D unresolved. The CDR3 has 15 amino acids. The V end lost 6 bases, the J end lost 3 bases, and 17 bases lay between the germline ends. Per germline, CDR1 LGHDT and CDR2 YNNKEL (reference sequence). The CDR3 nucleotides read TGTGCCAGCAGACGGGGAGGCAGTCAGGACTATGGCTACACCTTC. It translates to CASRRGGSQDYGYTF.

This clone was seen once. V usage is TRBV29-1 and J usage is TRBJ2-1; D is possibly TRBD2 (5 bases). CDR1 is SQVTM, CDR2 ANQGSEA, per germline. Trimming cost V 1 base and J 2 bases, with 15 bases left between them. The CDR3 extends over 16 amino acids. In DNA form, the CDR3 reads TGCAGCGTTGAAGGTCATAGAGCGGAGACCTACAATGAGCAGTTCTTC. Translating gives CSVEGHRAETYNEQFF.

In DNA form, the CDR3 reads TGTGCCAGCAGCGCGGGACGGCATGACCTCAATGAAAAACTGTTTTTT. Translating gives CASSAGRHDLNEKLFF. This sequence joins TRBV9 and TRBJ1-4, with a possible D match to TRBD1 (5 bases). The germline V and J ends were trimmed by 3 bases and 5 bases, with 17 bases remaining between them. Germline-derived CDR1 and CDR2 are SGDLS and YYNGEE. The CDR3 has 16 residues.

In the case of this clone: One junction end disagrees with the germline gene, perhaps due to a read error. This rearrangement joins TRBV30 to TRBJ1-5; 9 nucleotides agree with TRBD1. The CDR3 has 14 amino acids. Germline-derived CDR1 and CDR2 are GTSNPN and SVGIG (reference sequence). CDR3 DNA: TGTGCCTGGGACACCGGGACAGGGAATCGGCCCCAGCATTTT. It codes for CAWDTGTGNRPQHF.

The CDR3 sequence is CASSHLLGGLAYNEQFF. Here the CDR3 DNA reads TGCGCCAGCAGCCACCTCCTGGGGGGACTAGCCTACAATGAGCAGTTCTTC. The chain combines TRBV4-1 with TRBJ2-1, with TRBD2 matching 8 bases. The CDR3 runs 17 residues. J gave up 2 bases and V 3 bases, and 9 bases lay outside the gene matches. Germline CDR1 and CDR2: MGHRA and YSYEKL.

The rearrangement uses TRBV6-5 and TRBJ2-6, with TRBD1 as a possible D gene (5 bases). In germline, CDR1 is MNHEY, CDR2 SVGAGI. V was pared by 6 bases and J by 0 bases, with 9 bases between. The CDR3 has 15 amino acids. CDR3 sequence reads: CASRDTHSGANVLTF. CDR3 nucleotides: TGTGCCAGCAGGGACACTCACTCTGGGGCCAACGTCCTGACTTTC.

The rearrangement uses TRBV27 and TRBJ2-1, with 9 bases that match TRBD1. This CDR3 region has 16 residues. J was trimmed by 6 bases and V by 6 bases; bases with no gene match: 12. Germline V gives CDR1 MNHEY, CDR2 SMNVEV (reference sequence). The chain's CDR3 is CASRGLGTGFVNEQFF. The CDR3 DNA sequence: TGTGCCAGCAGGGGCTTAGGGACAGGGTTTGTCAATGAGCAGTTCTTC.